A single sample is the source of the 15 T cell receptor beta chains below, sequenced in a study of T cells in localized non-small cell lung cancer. Libraries were prepared by immunoSEQ multiplex PCR; TCRdb keeps only in-frame clonotypes and omits some of them. Of about 26,000 clones in the sample, more than 75% were seen once. The input for sequencing was peripheral blood, taken before any cancer treatment. The receptors originated from a woman aged 40 to 75 with stage I lung adenocarcinoma.

The J gene is TRBJ1-5, the V gene TRBV6-5, with D uncertain. Deletions cut 5 bases from V and 3 bases from J, with 11 bases between. Germline values: CDR1 MNHEY, CDR2 SVGAGI. The CDR3 sequence is 14 residues long. The CDR3 region is CASSPSGPNQPQHF. The CDR3 bases are TGTGCCAGCAGTCCATCCGGGCCCAATCAGCCCCAGCATTTT.

V usage is TRBV6-5 and J usage is TRBJ1-1, with D hard to call. The germline CDR1 and CDR2 sequences are MNHEY and SVGAGI. The length of the CDR3 is 12 residues. Trimming removed 5 bases from V and 1 base from J, with 5 bases in between. For the CDR3, the DNA is TGTGCCAGCAGTCGCTCGAACACTGAAGCTTTCTTT. Translating gives CASSRSNTEAFF.

The CDR3 DNA follows: TGTGCCTGGAGTGTAGGGGGCAGCACTGAAGCTTTCTTT. This sequence encodes CAWSVGGSTEAFF. J is TRBJ1-1 and V is TRBV30; 7 nucleotides align to TRBD1. This CDR3 is built from 13 residues. CDR1 and CDR2 (germline): GTSNPN, SVGIG (reference sequence). V lost 0 bases, J lost 4 bases, and 2 bases stayed unmatched.

This chain connects TRBV2 to TRBJ1-1, with 8 bases identical to TRBD1. V lost 4 bases and J lost 4; bases outside the gene matches: 5. The length of the CDR3 is 14 residues. The germline CDR1 and CDR2 sequences are SNHLY and FYNNEI. The CDR3 bases are TGTGCCAGCAGTGGGACAGGGCGCAGCACTGAAGCTTTCTTT. It encodes CASSGTGRSTEAFF.

The chain couples TRBV5-4 to TRBJ1-2; TRBD1 matches at 7 bases. The CDR3 contains 13 residues. J lost 5 bases, V lost 4 bases, and 5 bases had no gene match. CDR1 and CDR2 from the germline V gene are SGHNT and YYREEE (reference sequence). CDR3 bases: TGTGCCAGCAGCGTCGGGACAGCTTATGGCTACACCTTC. Amino acid sequence: CASSVGTAYGYTF.

This clone was recorded only once. The chain links TRBV11-2 to TRBJ1-2; D uncertain. Germline CDR1 reads SGHAT; CDR2 reads FQNNGV. V shed 4 bases and J shed 0 bases, with 6 bases lying between them. This CDR3 is built from 13 residues. The CDR3 sequence: CASSSAANYGYTF. CDR3 coding DNA: TGTGCCAGCAGCTCCGCGGCTAACTATGGCTACACCTTC. Using reference TRBV11-2 and TRBJ1-2 for the parts outside the CDR3, the full variable domain is EAGVAQSPRYKIIEKRQSVAFWCNPISGHATLYWYQQILGQGPKLLIQFQNNGVVDDSQLPKDRFSAERLKGVDSTLKIQPAKLEDSAVYLCASSSAANYGYTFGSGTRLTVV.

The J gene is TRBJ2-7, the V gene TRBV7-3, with unresolved D. The CDR3 extends over 13 amino acids. The V and J ends lost 4 bases and 4 bases respectively, with 11 bases between them. Per the germline V gene, CDR1 is SGHTA and CDR2 is FQGTGA. CDR3 sequence: CASSSAIGYEQYF. The CDR3 DNA sequence: TGTGCCAGCAGCTCCGCGATAGGGTACGAGCAGTACTTC.

CDR3 DNA: TGTGCCAGCAGCCAACAGGGGGTGAAAGGGTATGGCTACACCTTC. It specifies CASSQQGVKGYGYTF. This rearrangement joins TRBV7-2 to TRBJ1-2, with TRBD1 matching 8 bases. This CDR3 has 15 amino acids. Germline CDR1 SGHTA, CDR2 FQGNSA. Germline trimming cut 5 bases from V and 5 bases from J; bases unmatched to any gene: 10.

V is TRBV5-4 and J is TRBJ2-2; the match to TRBD2 covers 11 bases. Germline CDR1 and CDR2: SGHNT and YYREEE (reference sequence). V gave up 2 bases and J gave up 3 bases; unmatched junction bases: 3. The CDR3 length is 16 residues. The CDR3 region is CASSFGTSGYTGELFF. Written as DNA, the CDR3 is TGTGCCAGCAGCTTCGGGACTAGCGGATACACCGGGGAGCTGTTTTTT.

This chain uses TRBV25-1 with TRBJ1-4; D is undetermined. Germline assignment: CDR1 MGHDK and CDR2 SYGVNS. Trimming left V 3 bases short and J 7 bases short, with 18 bases between. This CDR3 has 16 amino acids. DNA for the CDR3: TGTGCCAGCAGTGACCCCTCCGTAGGGAGCACTGAAAAACTGTTTTTT. It is translated as CASSDPSVGSTEKLFF. Variable domain in full (rest from reference TRBV25-1 and TRBJ1-4): EADIYQTPRYLVIGTGKKITLECSQTMGHDKMYWYQQDPGMELHLIHYSYGVNSTEKGDLSSESTVSRIRTEHFPLTLESARPSHTSQYLCASSDPSVGSTEKLFFGSGTQLSVL.

This chain connects TRBV25-1 to TRBJ1-1; D call uncertain. The germline V gene has CDR1 MGHDK and CDR2 SYGVNS. The length of the CDR3 is 11 residues. Trimming took 3 bases from V and 8 from J, leaving 7 bases between them. The CDR3 DNA reads TGTGCCAGCAGTGACACCGGGGAAGCTTTCTTT. Residues: CASSDTGEAFF.

The rearrangement uses TRBV7-2 and TRBJ2-6, with 7 bases matching TRBD1. This CDR3 region has 15 residues. CDR1 is SGHTA, CDR2 FQGNSA, per germline. Losses at the gene ends were 6 bases for V and 0 bases for J; bases not matched to a gene: 2. The CDR3 loop reads CASRAGGSGANVLTF. The CDR3, as DNA: TGTGCCAGCAGGGCAGGGGGCTCTGGGGCCAACGTCCTGACTTTC. The whole variable domain, filled in from reference TRBV7-2 and TRBJ2-6, reads GAGVSQSPSNKVTEKGKDVELRCDPISGHTALYWYRQSLGQGLEFLIYFQGNSAPDKSGLPSDRFSAERTGGSVSTLTIQRTQQEDSAVYLCASRAGGSGANVLTFGAGSRLTVL.

The V call is TRBV4-2, the J call TRBJ1-1; D might be TRBD1 (5 bases). V lost 0 bases and J 4 bases, leaving 18 bases between the germline ends. The CDR3 totals 17 residues. Germline-derived CDR1 and CDR2 are LGHNA and YNFKEQ. The DNA of the CDR3 is TGTGCCAGCAGCCAAGATTCTCCGAAAGCCGGGGGCACTGAAGCTTTCTTT. It translates to CASSQDSPKAGGTEAFF.

V is TRBV14 and J is TRBJ1-1; no clear D. Germline V CDR1 and CDR2: SGHDN, FVKESK. V lost 2 bases, J lost 1 base, and 8 bases lay in between. This CDR3 has 14 amino acids. CDR3 bases: TGTGCCAGCAGCCAATTGCTTCCGAACACTGAAGCTTTCTTT. Its protein is CASSQLLPNTEAFF. The full variable domain, with the rest looked up from reference TRBV14 and TRBJ1-1, is EAGVTQFPSHSVIEKGQTVTLRCDPISGHDNLYWYRRVMGKEIKFLLHFVKESKQDESGMPNNRFLAERTGGTYSTLKVQPAELEDSGVYFCASSQLLPNTEAFFGQGTRLTVV.

This clone has a handful of counts. The rearrangement links TRBV7-2 to TRBJ2-1; possible D gene TRBD1, 6 bases. The germline gives CDR1 SGHTA, CDR2 FQGNSA. There are 15 residues in the CDR3. V lost 4 bases and J lost 3, with 13 bases in between. The CDR3 nucleotides read TGTGCCAGCAGCTCCGGGACAACAAACTACAATGAGCAGTTCTTC. Translation: CASSSGTTNYNEQFF.